The 31 T cell receptor beta chains listed next were all sequenced from one sample in a study of Graves' ophthalmopathy and Graves' hyperthyroidism. Amplifying from RNA transcripts, the study obtained TCR beta CDR3 regions. RT-PCR in the first round used HTBI primers; a second-round multiplex PCR followed. Using its own MiXCR run on the multiplex PCR reads, TCRdb lists one record per CDR3 protein. The repertoire holds approximately 500,000 distinct CDR3 sequences, with 14% as singletons. Sequencing used blood. The receptors derive from a woman aged 25 to 39 with Graves' ophthalmopathy.

The J gene is TRBJ2-4, the V gene TRBV13; 9 bases map to TRBD1. After removal of 4 bases from V and 3 bases from J, the junction contained 10 bases not matched to a gene. CDR3 length: 17 amino acids. Per the germline V gene, CDR1 is PRHDT and CDR2 is FYEKMQ (reference sequence). The CDR3 protein is CASSSLRGQGIKNIQYF. The CDR3 region has the DNA TGTGCCAGCAGCTCCCTTCGGGGACAGGGTATCAAAAACATTCAGTACTTC.

The V gene is TRBV12-3 or TRBV12-4, the J gene TRBJ1-2, with D unclear. The ends were cut back, 2 bases at V and 8 bases at J, with 21 bases in the middle. The CDR3 loop spans 16 amino acids. The CDR3 here is CASSLKKVGPLGGYTF. CDR3 DNA: TGTGCCAGCAGTTTAAAAAAGGTCGGCCCCTTGGGAGGCTACACCTTC.

This clonotype was counted many times. The chain employs TRBV6-1 and TRBJ1-1; TRBD1 agrees at 8 bases. CDR3 length: 14 residues. Germline V lookup: CDR1 MNHNS, CDR2 SASEGT. J was trimmed by 3 bases and V by 6 bases; bases with no gene match: 6. The CDR3 here is CASSPQGDYTEAFF. The CDR3 DNA reads as TGTGCCAGCAGCCCACAGGGGGATTACACTGAAGCTTTCTTT.

This clonotype was counted many times. CDR3 region: CASRGMDYGYTF. CDR3 DNA sequence: TGTGCCAGCAGGGGGATGGACTATGGCTACACCTTC. This rearrangement joins TRBV6-1 to TRBJ1-2; D call uncertain. In germline, CDR1 is MNHNS, CDR2 SASEGT. The CDR3 covers 12 residues. The V and J ends lost 6 bases and 3 bases respectively, with 8 bases between them.

The chain combines TRBV12-3 or TRBV12-4 with TRBJ1-5, with D unclear. Deletions cut 0 bases from V and 7 bases from J, with 7 bases between. This CDR3 is built from 13 residues. CDR3 loop: CASSLAPGQPQHF. CDR3 bases: TGTGCCAGCAGTTTAGCCCCGGGACAGCCCCAGCATTTT.

Worth noting for this clonotype: The CDR3 does not end in the conserved phenylalanine or tryptophan, so this is likely a read error. J is TRBJ1-5 and V is TRBV30; a possible D gene is TRBD1 (5 bases). Trimming pared 2 bases from V and 6 bases from J, leaving 11 bases between. Germline-derived CDR1 and CDR2 are GTSNPN and SVGIG (reference sequence). The CDR3 has 13 residues. CDR3 loop: CAWSPTGTQPQHV. Written as DNA, the CDR3 is TGTGCCTGGAGTCCCACAGGTACTCAGCCCCAGCATGTT.

This clonotype has a count of ten or more. The chain has TRBV20-1 and TRBJ2-5; TRBD2 agrees at 7 bases. Germline V lookup: CDR1 DFQATT, CDR2 SNEGSKA (reference sequence). Germline trimming cut 5 bases from V and 0 bases from J; bases unmatched to any gene: 6. CDR3 length: 14 amino acids. CDR3 amino acids: CSAGSGEYQETQYF. DNA of the CDR3: TGCAGTGCTGGAAGCGGGGAGTACCAAGAGACCCAGTACTTC.

This clonotype showed up many times. This chain joins TRBV25-1 and TRBJ1-2, with D uncertain. V was clipped by 6 bases and J by 3 bases, with 8 bases between them. The V gene's germline CDR1 is MGHDK and CDR2 SYGVNS. The CDR3 has 12 amino acids. DNA for the CDR3: TGTGCCAGCAGCTGGGCAGACTATGGCTACACCTTC. Translation gives CASSWADYGYTF.

The sample holds many counts of this clonotype. The chain recombines TRBV7-2 with TRBJ1-2; 9 bases fit TRBD1. The CDR3 is 13 amino acids. With V trimmed by 7 bases and J by 5 bases, 5 bases remained unmatched. Germline-derived CDR1 and CDR2 are SGHTA and FQGNSA. CDR3 residues: CASTATGGYGYTF. The CDR3 bases are TGTGCCAGCACCGCGACAGGGGGGTATGGCTACACCTTC.

This clonotype was recorded a few times. A single base separates this from a much larger clone, so it may be a read error. CDR3 in DNA: TGTTCCAGCGTCGGCAGATTTTACGAGCAGTACTTC. Protein product: CSSVGRFYEQYF. The rearrangement joins TRBV6-2 or TRBV6-3 to TRBJ2-7; D remains unclear. CDR3 length: 12 amino acids. The germline CDR1 and CDR2 sequences are MNHEY and SVGEGT.

This clonotype has ten or more counts. The chain employs TRBV19 and TRBJ2-7; D remains unclear. Trimming took off 5 bases at V and 2 bases at J, with 10 bases between the two ends. CDR3 length: 13 residues. Germline CDR1 and CDR2: LNHDA and SQIVND (reference sequence). CDR3 protein: CASSGIPTYEQYF. In DNA form, the CDR3 reads TGTGCCAGTAGTGGAATTCCGACCTACGAGCAGTACTTC.

This clonotype was counted many times. The chain couples TRBV12-3 or TRBV12-4 to TRBJ2-2; no reliable D call. CDR3 length: 15 residues. Trimming stripped 7 bases from V and 4 bases from J, with 16 bases between. In nucleotides, the CDR3 is TGTGCCAGCACCACATCTAGGTCGGGCACCGGGGAGCTGTTTTTT. It translates to CASTTSRSGTGELFF.

This clonotype was seen ten or more times. The J gene is TRBJ1-5, the V gene TRBV28, with TRBD1 matching 10 bases. After removal of 6 bases from V and 3 bases from J, the junction contained 11 bases not matched to a gene. The CDR3 consists of 17 residues. Germline V gene data show CDR1 as MDHEN and CDR2 as SYDVKM. In DNA, the CDR3 is TGTGCCAGCAGGTTGCAGACAGGGGGCGCCTACAATCAGCCCCAGCATTTT. Its translation is CASRLQTGGAYNQPQHF.

This clonotype was observed many times. The rearrangement joins TRBV6-1 to TRBJ2-7, with 14 bases matching TRBD2. The CDR3 contains 14 residues. V gave up 5 bases and J gave up 4 bases; unmatched junction bases: 1. The germline CDR1 and CDR2 sequences are MNHNS and SASEGT. The CDR3 is CASSRTSGGYEQYF. CDR3 DNA: TGTGCCAGCAGTCGGACTAGCGGGGGGTACGAGCAGTACTTC.

This clonotype was counted many times. The chain joins TRBV28 to TRBJ1-2, with TRBD1 as a possible D gene (5 bases). This CDR3 region has 14 residues. The V gene lost 5 bases and the J gene lost 4 bases, with 14 bases spanning the gap. Germline CDR1 reads MDHEN; CDR2 reads SYDVKM. The CDR3 is CASSPPTGLYGYTF. The DNA of the CDR3 is TGTGCCAGCAGTCCACCAACAGGCCTCTATGGCTACACCTTC.

This clonotype was seen repeatedly, ten times or more. With a much larger clone just one base away, this may be a read error. The J gene is TRBJ1-1, the V gene TRBV20-1; a weak D match, TRBD1 (5 bases). The CDR3 sequence is 15 residues long. The ends were cut back, 3 bases at V and 6 bases at J, with 20 bases in the middle. Germline values: CDR1 DFQATT, CDR2 SNEGSKA (reference sequence). The CDR3 loop is CSASLGGAQDAEAFF. For the CDR3, the DNA is TGCAGTGCTAGCCTGGGAGGGGCGCAGGACGCTGAAGCTTTCTTT.

The rearrangement links TRBV7-8 to TRBJ1-3; D is unclear. The CDR3 runs to 18 residues. The germline V and J ends were trimmed by 3 bases and 4 bases, with 22 bases remaining between them. Germline CDR1 reads SGHVS; CDR2 reads FQNEAQ. The CDR3 nucleotides are TGTGCCAGCAGCTTGGTGACTCCCTCTGTTGCGGGAGGAAACACCATATATTTT. This encodes CASSLVTPSVAGGNTIYF.

The V call is TRBV7-9, the J call TRBJ1-1, with TRBD1 matching over 7 bases. The CDR3 is 15 amino acids. V shed 3 bases and J 1 base; nucleotides not matched to a gene: 5. In germline, CDR1 is SEHNR, CDR2 FQNEAQ (reference sequence). The CDR3 DNA reads TGTGCCAGCAGCTTTAGGTCAGGGGGGAACACTGAAGCTTTCTTT. Translation: CASSFRSGGNTEAFF.

The V gene is TRBV7-2, the J gene TRBJ1-2; D is perhaps TRBD1 (5 bases). The CDR3 length is 14 residues. Germline values: CDR1 SGHTA, CDR2 FQGNSA. The V and J ends lost 5 bases and 3 bases respectively, with 13 bases between them. The CDR3 reads CASSQTTGDYGYTF. The CDR3 DNA reads as TGTGCCAGCAGCCAAACCACGGGGGACTATGGCTACACCTTC.

V usage is TRBV28 and J usage is TRBJ1-1, with D tentatively TRBD1 (6 bases). This CDR3 comprises 14 residues. The V end lost 5 bases, the J end lost 4 bases, and 14 bases lay between the germline ends. Germline CDR1 reads MDHEN; CDR2 reads SYDVKM. The CDR3 bases are TGTGCCAGCAGTCAAGAGGGGGTGCTCACTGAAGCTTTCTTT. Amino acid sequence: CASSQEGVLTEAFF.

This clonotype was seen ten or more times. The V call is TRBV12-3 or TRBV12-4, the J call TRBJ2-2; unclear D gene. The V end lost 5 bases, the J end lost 8 bases, and 9 bases lay between the germline ends. This CDR3 comprises 12 residues. The CDR3 DNA follows: TGTGCCAGCAGTCTCCGCCTGGGGGAGCTGTTTTTT. Translated, it gives CASSLRLGELFF.

This clonotype was counted only a few times. This chain connects TRBV28 to TRBJ2-7; no definite D call. The CDR3 length is 14 residues. Trimming took 8 bases from V and 0 from J, leaving 14 bases between them. The germline CDR1 and CDR2 sequences are MDHEN and SYDVKM. The CDR3, as DNA: TGTGCCAGCTGGGTTGGGCTTAGCTCCTACGAGCAGTACTTC. This translates into CASWVGLSSYEQYF.

In its sample, this clonotype was seen many times. The chain is built from TRBV24-1 and TRBJ2-2, with TRBD1 matching 7 bases. The V segment lost 6 bases and the J segment 3 bases; nucleotides outside the gene matches: 6. Looked up from germline, CDR1 is KGHDR and CDR2 is SFDVKD. This CDR3 region has 15 residues. The CDR3 DNA sequence: TGTGCCACCAGTTCCGGGACAGCCGACACCGGGGAGCTGTTTTTT. This gives the protein CATSSGTADTGELFF.

This chain joins TRBV5-1 and TRBJ1-6; D perhaps matches TRBD1 (5 bases). Trimming cost V 0 bases and J 2 bases, with 9 bases left between them. The V gene's germline CDR1 is SGHRS and CDR2 YFSETQ. This CDR3 is 16 amino acids long. CDR3 sequence (DNA): TGCGCCAGCAGCTTGGAGGGACGACCCTATAATTCACCCCTCCACTTT. Its protein product is CASSLEGRPYNSPLHF.

The table lists this clonotype with many counts. Here the CDR3 DNA reads TGTGCCTGGACCCGATCCATGAACACTGAAGCTTTCTTT. Residues: CAWTRSMNTEAFF. The chain recombines TRBV30 with TRBJ1-1; the D is unclear. The CDR3 consists of 13 residues. Germline CDR1 and CDR2: GTSNPN and SVGIG (reference sequence). Trimming pared 4 bases from V and 0 bases from J, leaving 9 bases between.

This clonotype has ten or more counts. The genes are TRBV4-2 and TRBJ2-2; 10 bases match TRBD2. The CDR3 is 16 amino acids. Per the germline V gene, CDR1 is LGHNA and CDR2 is YNFKEQ. The V gene end was trimmed by 3 bases and the J gene end by 4 bases; junction bases not matched to a gene: 5. This chain's CDR3 is CASSHEAGGVTGELFF. The CDR3 DNA reads as TGTGCCAGCAGCCACGAAGCGGGGGGGGTCACCGGGGAGCTGTTTTTT.

This clonotype occurred many times. V gene TRBV5-6 combines with J gene TRBJ1-3, with TRBD1 as a possible D gene (5 bases). CDR1 is SGHDT, CDR2 YYEEEE, per germline. The V end was cut by 2 bases, the J end by 4 bases, with 13 bases between. The CDR3 is made up of 15 amino acids. The CDR3 loop reads CASSFPSRDGNTIYF. Here the CDR3 DNA reads TGTGCCAGCAGCTTTCCGTCCAGGGACGGAAACACCATATATTTT.

This clonotype was seen repeatedly, ten times or more. CDR3 sequence reads: CASSPRTESGYEQYF. CDR3 DNA sequence: TGTGCCAGCAGCCCCCGGACAGAGAGCGGTTACGAGCAGTACTTC. The V call is TRBV9, the J call TRBJ2-7; D is possibly TRBD1 (6 bases). With 4 bases removed from V and 4 bases from J, the gap between germline ends came to 18 bases. Per the germline V gene, CDR1 is SGDLS and CDR2 is YYNGEE. The CDR3 is made up of 15 amino acids.

The rearrangement joins TRBV25-1 to TRBJ2-7; maybe TRBD1 (7 bases). Trimming cost V 1 base and J 0 bases, with 10 bases left between them. This CDR3 has 15 residues. Germline V gene data show CDR1 as MGHDK and CDR2 as SYGVNS. The CDR3 DNA reads TGTGCCAGCAGTGAATTCCAGGGGGGCTCCTACGAGCAGTACTTC. This encodes CASSEFQGGSYEQYF.

Ten or more counts support this clonotype. CDR3 nucleotide sequence: TGTGCCAGCAGGATAGGGACAGGGAGCGACACTGAAGCTTTCTTT. This gives the protein CASRIGTGSDTEAFF. The rearrangement uses TRBV28 and TRBJ1-1; TRBD1 matches 9 bases. This CDR3 spans 15 amino acids. From germline, CDR1 is MDHEN and CDR2 SYDVKM. J was trimmed by 3 bases and V by 6 bases; bases with no gene match: 8.

Ten or more counts support this clonotype. The chain has TRBV6-5 and TRBJ1-2; 7 bases agree with TRBD1. Germline V gene sequence: CDR1 MNHEY, CDR2 SVGAGI. V lost 0 bases, J lost 3 bases, and 7 bases stayed unmatched. This CDR3 is built from 16 residues. CDR3 protein: CASSYSTGYRDYGYTF. In DNA, the CDR3 is TGTGCCAGCAGTTACTCGACAGGGTATCGGGACTATGGCTACACCTTC.